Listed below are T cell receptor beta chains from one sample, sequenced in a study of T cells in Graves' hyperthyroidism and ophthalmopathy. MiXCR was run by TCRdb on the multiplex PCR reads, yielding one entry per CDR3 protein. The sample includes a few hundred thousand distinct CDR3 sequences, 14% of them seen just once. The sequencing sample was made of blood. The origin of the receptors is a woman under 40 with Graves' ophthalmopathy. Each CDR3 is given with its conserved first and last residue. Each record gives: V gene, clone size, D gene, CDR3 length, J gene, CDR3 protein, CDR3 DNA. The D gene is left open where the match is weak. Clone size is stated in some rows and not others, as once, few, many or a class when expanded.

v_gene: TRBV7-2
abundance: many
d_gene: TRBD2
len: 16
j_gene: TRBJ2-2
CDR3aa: CASSPPTGTSGWWLFF
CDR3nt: TGTGCCAGCAGCCCCCCTACCGGGACTAGCGGGTGGTGGCTGTTTTTT

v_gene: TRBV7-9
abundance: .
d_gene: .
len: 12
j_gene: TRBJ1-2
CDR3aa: CASSFGSDGYTF
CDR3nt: TGTGCCAGCAGCTTCGGGTCGGATGGCTACACCTTC

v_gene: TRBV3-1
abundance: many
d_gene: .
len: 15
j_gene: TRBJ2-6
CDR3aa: CASRARDSGANVLTF
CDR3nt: TGTGCCAGCAGGGCCCGGGACTCTGGGGCCAACGTCCTGACTTTC

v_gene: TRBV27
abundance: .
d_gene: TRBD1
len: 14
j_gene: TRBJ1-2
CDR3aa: CASSWTGDVYGYTF
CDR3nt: TGTGCCAGCAGTTGGACAGGGGACGTCTATGGCTACACCTTC

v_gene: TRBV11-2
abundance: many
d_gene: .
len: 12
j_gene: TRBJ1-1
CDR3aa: CASSLAAGWAFF
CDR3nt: TGTGCCAGCAGCTTAGCCGCAGGGTGGGCTTTCTTT

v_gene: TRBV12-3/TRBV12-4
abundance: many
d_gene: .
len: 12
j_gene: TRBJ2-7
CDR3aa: CASTFSGYEQYF
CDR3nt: TGTGCCAGCACTTTCTCAGGGTACGAGCAGTACTTC

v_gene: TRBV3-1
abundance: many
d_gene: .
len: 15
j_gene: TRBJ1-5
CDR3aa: CASSPTPQTVLPQHF
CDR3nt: TGTGCCAGCAGCCCAACCCCCCAGACCGTCCTGCCCCAGCATTTT

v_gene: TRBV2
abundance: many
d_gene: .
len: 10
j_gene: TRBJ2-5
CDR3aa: CVTGQETQYF
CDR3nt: TGTGTTACAGGACAAGAGACCCAGTACTTC

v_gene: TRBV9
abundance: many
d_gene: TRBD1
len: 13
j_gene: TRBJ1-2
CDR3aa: CASSAGTVYGYTF
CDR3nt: TGTGCCAGCAGCGCCGGGACAGTGTATGGCTACACCTTC

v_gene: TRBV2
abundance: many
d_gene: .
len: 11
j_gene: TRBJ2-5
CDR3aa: CASSVEETQYF
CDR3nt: TGTGCCAGCAGTGTAGAAGAGACCCAGTACTTC

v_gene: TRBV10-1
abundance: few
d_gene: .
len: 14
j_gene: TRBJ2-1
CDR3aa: CASSEYRSYNEQFF
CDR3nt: TGCGCCAGCAGTGAGTACAGGTCCTACAATGAGCAGTTCTTC

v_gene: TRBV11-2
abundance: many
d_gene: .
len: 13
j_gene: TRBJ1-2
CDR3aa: CASSLSATGGYTF
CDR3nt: TGTGCCAGCAGCTTAAGCGCAACGGGCGGCTACACCTTC

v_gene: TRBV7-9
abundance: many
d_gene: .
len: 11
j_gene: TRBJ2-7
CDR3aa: CASSRGIEQYF
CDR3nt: TGTGCCAGCAGCCGGGGGATCGAGCAGTACTTC

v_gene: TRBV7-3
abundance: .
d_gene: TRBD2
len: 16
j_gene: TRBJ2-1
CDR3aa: CASSWIAGGSYNEQFF
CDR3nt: TGTGCCAGCAGCTGGATAGCGGGAGGTTCCTACAATGAGCAGTTCTTC

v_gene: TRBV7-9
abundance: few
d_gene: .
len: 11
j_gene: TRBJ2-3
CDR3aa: CASSQTGTQYF
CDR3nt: TGTGCCAGCAGCCAGACAGGTACGCAGTATTTT

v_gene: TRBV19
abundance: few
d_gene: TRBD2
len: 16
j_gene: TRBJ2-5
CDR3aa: CASSIPSGGVEETQYF
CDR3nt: TGTGCCAGTAGTATACCCAGCGGGGGGGTAGAAGAGACCCAGTACTTC

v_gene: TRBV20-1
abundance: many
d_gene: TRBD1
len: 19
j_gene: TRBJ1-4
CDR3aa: CSAGYRDRGLLATNEKLFF
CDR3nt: TGCAGTGCTGGATACCGGGACAGGGGGCTTCTAGCAACTAATGAAAAACTGTTTTTT

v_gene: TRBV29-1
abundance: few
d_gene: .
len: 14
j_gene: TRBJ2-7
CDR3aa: CSVEPVGGGNEQYF
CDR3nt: TGCAGCGTTGAACCGGTTGGGGGGGGCAACGAGCAGTACTTC

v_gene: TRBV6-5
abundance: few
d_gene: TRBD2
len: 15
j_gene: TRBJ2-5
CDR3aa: CASSYPAGGRETQYF
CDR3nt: TGTGCCAGCAGTTACCCAGCGGGGGGTCGAGAGACCCAGTACTTC

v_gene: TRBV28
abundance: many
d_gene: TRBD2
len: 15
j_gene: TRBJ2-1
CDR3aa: CASRTAGGAGNEQFF
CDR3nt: TGTGCCAGCAGGACGGCCGGGGGGGCGGGGAATGAGCAGTTCTTC

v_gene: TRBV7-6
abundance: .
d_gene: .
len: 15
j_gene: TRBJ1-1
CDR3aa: CASSLEPGMNTEAFF
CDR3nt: TGTGCCAGCAGCTTAGAGCCCGGCATGAACACTGAAGCTTTCTTT

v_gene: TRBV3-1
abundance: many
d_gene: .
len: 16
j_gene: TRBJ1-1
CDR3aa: CASSQVRPSGATEAFF
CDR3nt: TGTGCCAGCAGCCAAGTGAGACCTAGTGGTGCCACTGAAGCTTTCTTT

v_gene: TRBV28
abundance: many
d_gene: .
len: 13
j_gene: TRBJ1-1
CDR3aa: CASRPGQNTEAFF
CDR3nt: TGTGCCAGCAGACCGGGACAGAACACTGAAGCTTTCTTT

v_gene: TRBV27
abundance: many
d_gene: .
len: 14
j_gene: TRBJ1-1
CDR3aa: CASSFRALNTEAFF
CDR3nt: TGTGCCAGCTCATTTAGGGCCCTGAACACTGAAGCTTTCTTT

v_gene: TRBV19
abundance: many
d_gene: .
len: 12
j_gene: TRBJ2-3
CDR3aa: CASSIWEDTQYF
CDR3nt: TGTGCCAGTAGTATTTGGGAAGATACGCAGTATTTT

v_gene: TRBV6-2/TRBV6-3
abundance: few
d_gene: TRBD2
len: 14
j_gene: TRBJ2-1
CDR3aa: CASSRLAGGGEQSF
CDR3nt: TGTGCCAGCAGCCGACTAGCGGGGGGCGGTGAGCAGTCCTTC

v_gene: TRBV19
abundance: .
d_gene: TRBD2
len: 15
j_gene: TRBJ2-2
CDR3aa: CASSRGTSGTGELFF
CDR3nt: TGTGCCAGTAGTCGGGGGACTAGCGGCACCGGGGAGCTGTTTTTT

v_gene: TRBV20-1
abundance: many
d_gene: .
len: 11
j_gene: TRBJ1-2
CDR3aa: CSASHSGGYTF
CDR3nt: TGCAGTGCTAGTCACAGCGGTGGCTACACCTTC

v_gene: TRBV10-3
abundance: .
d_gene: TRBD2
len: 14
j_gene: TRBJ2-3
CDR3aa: CAIGPGGPQDTQYF
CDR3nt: TGTGCCATCGGACCGGGGGGGCCCCAGGACACGCAGTATTTT

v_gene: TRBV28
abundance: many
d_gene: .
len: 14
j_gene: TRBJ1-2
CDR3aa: CASSLGRQNYGYTF
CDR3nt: TGTGCCAGCAGTTTGGGACGGCAGAACTATGGCTACACCTTC

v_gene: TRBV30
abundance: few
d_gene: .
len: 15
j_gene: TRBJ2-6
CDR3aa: CAWIRGGSGANVLTF
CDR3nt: TGTGCCTGGATACGAGGGGGCTCTGGGGCCAACGTCCTGACTTTC

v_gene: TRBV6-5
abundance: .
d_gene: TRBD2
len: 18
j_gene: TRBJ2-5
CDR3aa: CASSYSSSGGVPRVAQYF
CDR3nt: TGTGCCAGCAGTTACTCGAGTAGCGGGGGAGTTCCAAGAGTGGCCCAGTACTTC

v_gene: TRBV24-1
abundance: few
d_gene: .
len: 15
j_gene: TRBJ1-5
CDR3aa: CATSDSRALTQPQHF
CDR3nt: TGTGCCACCAGTGATTCCCGCGCTCTAACCCAGCCCCAGCATTTT

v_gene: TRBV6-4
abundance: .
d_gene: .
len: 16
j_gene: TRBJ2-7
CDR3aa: CASNKMRGQGFYEQYF
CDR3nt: TGTGCCAGCAACAAAATGAGGGGTCAGGGGTTCTACGAGCAGTACTTC

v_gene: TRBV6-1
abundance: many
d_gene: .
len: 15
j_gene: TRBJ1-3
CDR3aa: CASRQQGISGNTIYF
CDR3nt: TGTGCCAGCAGACAACAGGGAATCTCTGGAAACACCATATATTTT

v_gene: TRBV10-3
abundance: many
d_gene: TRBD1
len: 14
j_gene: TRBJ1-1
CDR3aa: CAIRRDSQNTEAFF
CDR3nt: TGTGCCATCAGGAGGGACAGCCAGAACACTGAAGCTTTCTTT

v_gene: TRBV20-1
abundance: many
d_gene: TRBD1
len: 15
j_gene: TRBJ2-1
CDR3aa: CSARSGQGDDNEQFF
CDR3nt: TGCAGTGCTAGATCGGGACAGGGGGACGACAATGAGCAGTTCTTC

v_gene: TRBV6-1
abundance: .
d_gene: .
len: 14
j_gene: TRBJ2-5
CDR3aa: CASRVPGFEETQYF
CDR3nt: TGTGCCAGCAGGGTTCCAGGGTTTGAGGAGACCCAGTACTTC

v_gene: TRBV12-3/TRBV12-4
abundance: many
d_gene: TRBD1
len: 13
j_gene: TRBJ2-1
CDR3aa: CASSENRGSEQFF
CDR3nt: TGTGCCAGCAGTGAAAACAGGGGGAGTGAGCAGTTCTTC

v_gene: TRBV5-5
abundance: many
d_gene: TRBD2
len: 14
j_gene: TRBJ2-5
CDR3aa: CASSQQLAEETQYF
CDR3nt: TGTGCCAGCAGCCAGCAGCTAGCGGAAGAGACCCAGTACTTC

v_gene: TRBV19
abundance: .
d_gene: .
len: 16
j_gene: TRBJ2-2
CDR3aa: CASSIMSGGFTGELFF
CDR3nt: TGTGCCAGTAGTATCATGTCCGGGGGTTTCACCGGGGAGCTGTTTTTT

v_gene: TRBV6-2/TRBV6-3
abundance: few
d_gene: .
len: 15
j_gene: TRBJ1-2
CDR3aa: CASSGPSPTMHGYTF
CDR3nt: TGTGCCAGCAGCGGACCATCTCCTACCATGCATGGCTACACCTTC

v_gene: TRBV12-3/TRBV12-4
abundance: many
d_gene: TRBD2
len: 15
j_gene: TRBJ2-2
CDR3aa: CASSTGLAGAGELFF
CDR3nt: TGTGCCAGCAGTACCGGACTAGCTGGGGCCGGGGAGCTGTTTTTT

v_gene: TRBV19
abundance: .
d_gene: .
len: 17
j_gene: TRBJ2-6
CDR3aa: CASGFLQGSSGANVLTF
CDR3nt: TGTGCCAGTGGGTTCCTCCAAGGGAGCTCTGGGGCCAACGTCCTGACTTTC

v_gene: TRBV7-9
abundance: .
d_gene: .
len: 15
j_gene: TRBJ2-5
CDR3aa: CASSLVIGDSETQYF
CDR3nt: TGTGCCAGCAGCTTAGTTATCGGAGACTCAGAGACCCAGTACTTC

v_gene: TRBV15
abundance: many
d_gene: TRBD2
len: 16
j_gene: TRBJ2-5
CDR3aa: CATSNIAGGNQETQYF
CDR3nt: TGTGCCACCAGCAACATAGCGGGGGGCAATCAAGAGACCCAGTACTTC

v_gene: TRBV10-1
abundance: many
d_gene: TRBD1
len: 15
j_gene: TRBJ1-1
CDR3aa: CASRARDRPNTEAFF
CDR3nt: TGCGCCAGCAGGGCCCGGGACAGACCGAACACTGAAGCTTTCTTT

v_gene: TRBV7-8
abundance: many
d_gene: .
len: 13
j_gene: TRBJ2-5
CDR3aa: CASSLLVSGTQYF
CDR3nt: TGTGCCAGCAGCTTACTTGTTTCAGGGACCCAGTACTTC

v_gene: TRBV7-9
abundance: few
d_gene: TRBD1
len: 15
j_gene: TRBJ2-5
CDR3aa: CASSFLQGVSETQYF
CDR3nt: TGTGCCAGCAGCTTTTTACAGGGGGTGTCGGAGACCCAGTACTTC

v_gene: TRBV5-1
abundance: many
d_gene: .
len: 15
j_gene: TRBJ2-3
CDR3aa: CASSLEGAIRDTQYF
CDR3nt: TGCGCCAGCAGTTTGGAGGGGGCGATAAGGGATACGCAGTATTTT

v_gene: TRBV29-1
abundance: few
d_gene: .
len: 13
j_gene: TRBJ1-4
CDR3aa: CSVEGGGDEKLFF
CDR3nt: TGCAGCGTTGAAGGGGGGGGGGATGAAAAACTGTTTTTT

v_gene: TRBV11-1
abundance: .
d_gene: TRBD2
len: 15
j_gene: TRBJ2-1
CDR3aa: CASSRTSGGLGEQFF
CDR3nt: TGTGCCAGCAGCCGGACTAGCGGGGGCCTCGGGGAGCAGTTCTTC

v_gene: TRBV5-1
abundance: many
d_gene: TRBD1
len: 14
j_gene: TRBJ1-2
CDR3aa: CASSPGQGEYGYTF
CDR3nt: TGCGCCAGCAGCCCCGGACAGGGGGAGTATGGCTACACCTTC

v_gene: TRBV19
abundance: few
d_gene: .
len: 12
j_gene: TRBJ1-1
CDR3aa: CASMGRLTEAFF
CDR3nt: TGTGCCAGTATGGGCAGACTCACTGAAGCTTTCTTT

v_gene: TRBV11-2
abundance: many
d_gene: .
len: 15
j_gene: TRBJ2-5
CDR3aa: CASSSRTAAQETQYF
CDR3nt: TGTGCCAGCAGTTCAAGGACAGCAGCCCAAGAGACCCAGTACTTC

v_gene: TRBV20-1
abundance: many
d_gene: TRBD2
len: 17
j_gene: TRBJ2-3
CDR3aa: CSAPNSGGPRWADTQYF
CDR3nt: TGCAGTGCTCCGAATAGCGGGGGACCGAGGTGGGCAGATACGCAGTATTTT

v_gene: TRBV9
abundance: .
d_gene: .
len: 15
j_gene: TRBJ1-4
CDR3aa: CASSGTGSTNEKLFF
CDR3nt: TGTGCCAGCAGCGGTACAGGATCAACTAATGAAAAACTGTTTTTT